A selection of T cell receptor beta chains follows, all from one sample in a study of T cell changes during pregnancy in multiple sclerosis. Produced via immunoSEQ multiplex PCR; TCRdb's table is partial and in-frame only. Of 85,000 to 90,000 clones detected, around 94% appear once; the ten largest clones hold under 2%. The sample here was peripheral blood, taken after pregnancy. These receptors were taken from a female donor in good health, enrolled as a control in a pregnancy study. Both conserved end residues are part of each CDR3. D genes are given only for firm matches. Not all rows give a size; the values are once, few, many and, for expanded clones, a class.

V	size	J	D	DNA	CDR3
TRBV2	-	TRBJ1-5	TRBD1	TGTGCCAGCAGCCTTGGGACAGGGAACAATCAGCCCCAGCATTTT	CASSLGTGNNQPQHF
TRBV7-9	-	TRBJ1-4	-	TGTGCCAGCAGCTTAACAGGGTTTTCTAATGAAAAACTGTTTTTT	CASSLTGFSNEKLFF
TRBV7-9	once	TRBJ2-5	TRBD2	TGTGCCAGCAGGGCCACGGGAGGGGGGGAGACCCAGTACTTC	CASRATGGGETQYF
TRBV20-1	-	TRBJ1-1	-	TGCAGTGCTAGAGATTACAGCGAAGCTTTCTTT	CSARDYSEAFF
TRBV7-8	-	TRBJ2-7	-	TGTGCCAGCAGCTTGATGGGGAGAGAGCAGTACTTC	CASSLMGREQYF
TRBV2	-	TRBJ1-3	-	TGTGCCAGCAGTGAACCCGACGACAGCTCACCCTCTGGAAACACCATATATTTT	CASSEPDDSSPSGNTIYF
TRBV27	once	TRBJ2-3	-	TGTGCCAGCAGTTTATGGCACAGCACAGATACGCAGTATTTT	CASSLWHSTDTQYF
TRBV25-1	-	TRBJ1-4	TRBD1	TGTGCCAGCAGTGAGGGACAGGGGGGAGAAAAACTGTTTTTT	CASSEGQGGEKLFF
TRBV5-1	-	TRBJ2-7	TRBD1	TGCGCCAGCAGCGGGACAGACATTCTTTCCTACGAGCAGTACTTC	CASSGTDILSYEQYF
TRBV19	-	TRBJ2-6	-	TGTGCCACCCGAGGGACACTTACTGGGGCCAACGTCCTGACTTTC	CATRGTLTGANVLTF
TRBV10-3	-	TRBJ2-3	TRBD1	TGTGCCATCACTGCAGGGGGCGAGGATACGCAGTATTTT	CAITAGGEDTQYF
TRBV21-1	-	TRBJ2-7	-	TGTGCCAGCAGCAAACAACTAGCGGGTTGTAGCTCCTACGAGCAGTACTTC	CASSKQLAGCSSYEQYF
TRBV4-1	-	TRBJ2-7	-	TGCGCCAGCAGCCAAGTTGTGGGGGCACGAAACGAGCAGTACTTC	CASSQVVGARNEQYF
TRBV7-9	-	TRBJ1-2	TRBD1	TGTGCCAGCAGCTTTACAGGGGTCAACTATGGCTACACCTTC	CASSFTGVNYGYTF
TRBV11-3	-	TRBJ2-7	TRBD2	TGTGCCAGCAGAGGGCGGGGGGGCGAGCAGTACTTC	CASRGRGGEQYF
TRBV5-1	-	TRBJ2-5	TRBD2	TGCGCCAGCAGCTTGGGGACTAGCGGGAGGGCCAGGCAAGAGACCCAGTACTTC	CASSLGTSGRARQETQYF
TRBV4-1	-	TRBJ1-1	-	TGCGCCAGCAGCACACCCGGGGGGTGGAACACTGAAGCTTTCTTT	CASSTPGGWNTEAFF
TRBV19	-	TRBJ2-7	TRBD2	TGTGCCAGTAGTATGACTAGCAACGTCGACGAGCAGTACTTC	CASSMTSNVDEQYF
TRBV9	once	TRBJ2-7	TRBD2	TGTGCCAGCAGCGTAGGGGTAGCGGGATATTACGAGCAGTACTTC	CASSVGVAGYYEQYF
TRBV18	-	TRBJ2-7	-	TGTGCCAGCTCACCCGGGACACAAGGTTACGAGCAGTACTTC	CASSPGTQGYEQYF
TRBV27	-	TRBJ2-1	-	TGTGCCAGCAGCGCCAACCCGGGACACCTCGAGGGATACAATGAGCAGTTCTTC	CASSANPGHLEGYNEQFF
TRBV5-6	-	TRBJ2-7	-	TGTGCCAGCAGCTTAGGTCCAGGGGCCGAGCAGTACTTC	CASSLGPGAEQYF
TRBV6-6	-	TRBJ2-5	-	TGTGCCAGCAGGGGAGTACAAGAGACCCAGTACTTC	CASRGVQETQYF
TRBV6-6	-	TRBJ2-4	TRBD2	TGTGCCAGCAGGGAGACGCCGGGACTAGCGGGCAACATTCAGTACTTC	CASRETPGLAGNIQYF
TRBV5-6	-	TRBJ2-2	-	TGTGCCAGCAGCCCGGGGGTACCCTCCGGGGAGCTGTTTTTT	CASSPGVPSGELFF
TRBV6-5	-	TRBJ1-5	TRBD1	TGTGCCAGCTTTAGGGGGCCTTCTAATCAGCCCCAGCATTTT	CASFRGPSNQPQHF
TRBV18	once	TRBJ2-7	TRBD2	TGTGCCAGCTCACCTCAATCCGGGACTAGCGGCCCTCCCCAGACCTACGAGCAGTACTTC	CASSPQSGTSGPPQTYEQYF
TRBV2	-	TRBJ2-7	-	TGTGCCAGCACTCGCGAGTACGAGCAGTACTTC	CASTREYEQYF
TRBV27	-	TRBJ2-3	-	TGTGCCAGCCGGGGTCGGGGTACGCAGTATTTT	CASRGRGTQYF
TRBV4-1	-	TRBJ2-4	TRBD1	TGCGCCAGCAGCCAGGGTCCGGGACAGGGCGCAAAAAACATTCAGTACTTC	CASSQGPGQGAKNIQYF
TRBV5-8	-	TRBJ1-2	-	TGTGCCAGCACCCGGGTCTCCCGGGACTATGGCTACACCTTC	CASTRVSRDYGYTF
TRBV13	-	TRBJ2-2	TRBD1	TGTGCCAGCAGACCCGACAGGGCCGGGGAGCTGTTTTTT	CASRPDRAGELFF
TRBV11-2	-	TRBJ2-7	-	TGTGCCAGCACAACCGGCTACGAGCAGTACTTC	CASTTGYEQYF
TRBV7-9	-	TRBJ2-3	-	TGTGCCAGCAGTGAGTCGGGGGATACGCAGTATTTT	CASSESGDTQYF
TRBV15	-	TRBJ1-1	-	TGTGCCACCAGCAGAGATATGAGGAACACTGAAGCTTTCTTT	CATSRDMRNTEAFF
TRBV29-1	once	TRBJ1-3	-	TGCAGCGTTGGGGAAGGGGCACTAGGAAACACCATATATTTT	CSVGEGALGNTIYF
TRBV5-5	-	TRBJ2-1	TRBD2	TGTGCCAGCAGCCCGAGGGTTGCCAGCGGGAGGGGGCGGCAATTCTTC	CASSPRVASGRGRQFF
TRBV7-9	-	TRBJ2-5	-	TGTGCCAGCAGCTTAGGGTGGTTTGTGGGACAACAACAAGAGACCCAGTACTTC	CASSLGWFVGQQQETQYF